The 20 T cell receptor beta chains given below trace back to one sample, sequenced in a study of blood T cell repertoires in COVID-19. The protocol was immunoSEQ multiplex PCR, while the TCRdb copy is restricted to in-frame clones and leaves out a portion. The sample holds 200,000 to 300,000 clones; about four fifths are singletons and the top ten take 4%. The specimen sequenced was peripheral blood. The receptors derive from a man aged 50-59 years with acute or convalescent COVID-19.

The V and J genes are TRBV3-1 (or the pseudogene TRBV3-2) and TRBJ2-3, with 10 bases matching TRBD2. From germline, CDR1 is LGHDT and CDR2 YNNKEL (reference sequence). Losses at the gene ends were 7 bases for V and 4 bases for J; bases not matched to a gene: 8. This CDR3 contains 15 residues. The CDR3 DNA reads TGTGCCAGCAACCCTAGCGGGGGCGAAGCAGATACGCAGTATTTT. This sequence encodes CASNPSGGEADTQYF.

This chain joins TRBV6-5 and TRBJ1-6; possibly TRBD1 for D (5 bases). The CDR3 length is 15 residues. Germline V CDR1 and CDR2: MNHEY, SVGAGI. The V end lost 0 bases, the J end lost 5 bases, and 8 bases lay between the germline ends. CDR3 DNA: TGTGCCAGCAGTTACTCGCAGGGCAATAATTCACCCCTCCACTTT. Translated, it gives CASSYSQGNNSPLHF.

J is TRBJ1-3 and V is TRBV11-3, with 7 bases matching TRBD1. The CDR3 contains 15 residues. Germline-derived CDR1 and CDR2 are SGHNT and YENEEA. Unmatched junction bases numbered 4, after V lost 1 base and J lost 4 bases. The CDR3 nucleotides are TGTGCCAGCAGCTTAGTGGCGGGACAGGGAAACACCATATATTTT. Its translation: CASSLVAGQGNTIYF.

The CDR3 reads CASSLDIGGSYNEQFF. CDR3 bases: TGTGCCAGCAGCTTAGATATCGGGGGGTCCTACAATGAGCAGTTCTTC. This chain connects TRBV11-2 to TRBJ2-1; TRBD2 aligns across 7 bases. This CDR3 is built from 16 residues. Looked up from germline, CDR1 is SGHAT and CDR2 is FQNNGV. V was pared by 0 bases and J by 1 base, with 3 bases of the junction left unmatched.

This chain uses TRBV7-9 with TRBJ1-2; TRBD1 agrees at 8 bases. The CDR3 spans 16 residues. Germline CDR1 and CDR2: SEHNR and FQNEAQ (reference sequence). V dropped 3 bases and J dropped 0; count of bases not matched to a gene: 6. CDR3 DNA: TGTGCCAGCAGCTTGACAGGGGACCCTCCTAACTATGGCTACACCTTC. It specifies CASSLTGDPPNYGYTF.

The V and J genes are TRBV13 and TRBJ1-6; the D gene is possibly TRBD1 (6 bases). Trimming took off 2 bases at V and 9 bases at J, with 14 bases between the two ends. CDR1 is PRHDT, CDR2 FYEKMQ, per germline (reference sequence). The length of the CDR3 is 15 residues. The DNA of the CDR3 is TGTGCCAGCAGCTTAAATTCAGGGGTTCGTTCACCCCTCCACTTT. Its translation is CASSLNSGVRSPLHF.

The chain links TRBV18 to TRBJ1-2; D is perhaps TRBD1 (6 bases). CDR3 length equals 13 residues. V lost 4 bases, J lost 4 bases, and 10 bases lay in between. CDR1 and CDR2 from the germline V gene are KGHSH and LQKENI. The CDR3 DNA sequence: TGTGCCAGCTCACAGGGACAACCCTATGGCTACACCTTC. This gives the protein CASSQGQPYGYTF.

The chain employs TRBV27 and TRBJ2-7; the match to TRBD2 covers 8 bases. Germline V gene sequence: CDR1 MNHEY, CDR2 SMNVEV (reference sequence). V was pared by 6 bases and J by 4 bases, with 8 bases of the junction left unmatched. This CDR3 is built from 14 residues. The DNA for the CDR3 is TGTGCCAGCAGCACTACTAGCGGCTTTTACGAGCAGTACTTC. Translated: CASSTTSGFYEQYF.

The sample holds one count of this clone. Written as DNA, the CDR3 is TGTGCCTGGAGTGGACTAGCGGGGGCATCTGGGGCCAACGTCCTGACTTTC. It yields the protein CAWSGLAGASGANVLTF. J is TRBJ2-6 and V is TRBV30; TRBD2 matches at 12 bases. The V segment lost 1 base and the J segment 1 base; nucleotides outside the gene matches: 2. The CDR3 runs to 17 residues. The germline CDR1 and CDR2 sequences are GTSNPN and SVGIG (reference sequence).

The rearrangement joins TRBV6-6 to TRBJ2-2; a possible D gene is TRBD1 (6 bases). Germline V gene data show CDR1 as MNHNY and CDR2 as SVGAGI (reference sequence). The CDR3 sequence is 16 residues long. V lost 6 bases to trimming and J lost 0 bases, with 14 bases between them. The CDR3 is CASRDRQGPNTGELFF. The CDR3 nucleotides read TGTGCCAGCAGAGACCGCCAGGGGCCGAACACCGGGGAGCTGTTTTTT.

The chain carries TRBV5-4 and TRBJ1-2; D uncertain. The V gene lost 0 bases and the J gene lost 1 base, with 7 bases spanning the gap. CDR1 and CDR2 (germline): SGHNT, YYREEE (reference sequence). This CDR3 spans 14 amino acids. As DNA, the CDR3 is TGTGCCAGCAGCTTGGCCGCGGTTAACTATGGCTACACCTTC. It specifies CASSLAAVNYGYTF.

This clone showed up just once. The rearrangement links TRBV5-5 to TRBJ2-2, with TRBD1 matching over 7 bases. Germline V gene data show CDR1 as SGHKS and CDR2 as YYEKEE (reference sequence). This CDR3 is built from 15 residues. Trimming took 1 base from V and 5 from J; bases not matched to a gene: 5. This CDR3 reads CASSLLGQITGELFF. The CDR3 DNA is TGTGCCAGCAGCTTGTTGGGACAGATAACCGGGGAGCTGTTTTTT.

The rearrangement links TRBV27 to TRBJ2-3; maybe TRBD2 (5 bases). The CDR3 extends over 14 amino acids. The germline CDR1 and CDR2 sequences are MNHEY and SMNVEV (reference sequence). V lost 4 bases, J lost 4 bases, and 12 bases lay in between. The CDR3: CASSSAVGADTQYF. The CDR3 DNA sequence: TGTGCCAGCAGTTCGGCGGTCGGGGCAGATACGCAGTATTTT.

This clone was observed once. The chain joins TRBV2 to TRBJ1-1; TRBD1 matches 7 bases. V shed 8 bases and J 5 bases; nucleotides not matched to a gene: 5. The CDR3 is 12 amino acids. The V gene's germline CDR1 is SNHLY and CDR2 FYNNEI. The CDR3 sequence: CASERGPTEAFF. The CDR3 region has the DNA TGTGCCAGCGAGAGGGGGCCAACTGAAGCTTTCTTT.

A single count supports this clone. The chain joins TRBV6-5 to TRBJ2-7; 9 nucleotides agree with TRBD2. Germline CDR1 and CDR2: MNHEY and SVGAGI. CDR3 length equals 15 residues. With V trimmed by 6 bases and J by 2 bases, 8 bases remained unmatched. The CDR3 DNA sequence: TGTGCCAGCAGAGGTTCGGCGGGAGGGGCCTACGAGCAGTACTTC. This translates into CASRGSAGGAYEQYF.

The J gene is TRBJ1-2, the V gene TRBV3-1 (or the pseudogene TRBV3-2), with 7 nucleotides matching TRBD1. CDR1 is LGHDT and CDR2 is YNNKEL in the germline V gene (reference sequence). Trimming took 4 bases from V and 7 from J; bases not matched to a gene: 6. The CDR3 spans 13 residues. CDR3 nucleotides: TGTGCCAGCAGCCCGCGACAGGGAAGTGGCTACACCTTC. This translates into CASSPRQGSGYTF.

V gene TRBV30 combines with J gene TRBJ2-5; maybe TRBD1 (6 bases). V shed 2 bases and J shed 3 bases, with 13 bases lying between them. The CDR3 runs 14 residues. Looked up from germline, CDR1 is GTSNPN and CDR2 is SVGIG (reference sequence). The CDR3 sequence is CAWSLRGVKETQYF. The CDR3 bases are TGTGCCTGGAGTCTCAGGGGAGTAAAAGAGACCCAGTACTTC.

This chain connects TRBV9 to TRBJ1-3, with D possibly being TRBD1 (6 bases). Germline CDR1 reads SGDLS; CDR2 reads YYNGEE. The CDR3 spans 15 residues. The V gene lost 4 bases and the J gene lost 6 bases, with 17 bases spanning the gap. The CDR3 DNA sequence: TGTGCCAGCAGCAAATCTGACAGGTTTGAAAACACCATATATTTT. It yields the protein CASSKSDRFENTIYF.

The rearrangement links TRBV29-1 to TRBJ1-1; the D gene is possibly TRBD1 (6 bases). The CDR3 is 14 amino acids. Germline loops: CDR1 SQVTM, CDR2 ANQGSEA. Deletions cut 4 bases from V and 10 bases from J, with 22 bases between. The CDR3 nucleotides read TGCAGCGTTGCCCCTGGGACACCCCAAGCGGTAGCTTTCTTT. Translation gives CSVAPGTPQAVAFF.

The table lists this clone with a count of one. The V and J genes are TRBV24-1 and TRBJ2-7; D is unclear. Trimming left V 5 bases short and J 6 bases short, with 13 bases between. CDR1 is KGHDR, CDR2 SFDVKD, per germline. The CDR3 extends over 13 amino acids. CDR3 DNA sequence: TGTGCCACCAGTGTTGAGTTCTCGTCCGAGCAGTACTTC. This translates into CATSVEFSSEQYF.